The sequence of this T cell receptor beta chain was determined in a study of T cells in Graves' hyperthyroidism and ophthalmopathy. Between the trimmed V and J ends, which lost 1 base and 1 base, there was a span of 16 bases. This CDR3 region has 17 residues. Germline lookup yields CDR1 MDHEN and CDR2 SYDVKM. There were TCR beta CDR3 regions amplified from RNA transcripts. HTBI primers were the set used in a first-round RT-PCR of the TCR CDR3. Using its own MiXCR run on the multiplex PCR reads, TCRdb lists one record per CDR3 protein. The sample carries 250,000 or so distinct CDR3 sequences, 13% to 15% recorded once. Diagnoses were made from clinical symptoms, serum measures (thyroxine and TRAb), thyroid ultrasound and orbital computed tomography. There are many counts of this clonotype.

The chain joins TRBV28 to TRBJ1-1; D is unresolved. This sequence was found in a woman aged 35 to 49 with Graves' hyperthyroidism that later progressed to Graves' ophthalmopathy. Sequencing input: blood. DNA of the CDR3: TGTGCCAGCAGTTTATTTAGGCTGCGGGGTTCGAACACTGAAGCTTTCTTT. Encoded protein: CASSLFRLRGSNTEAFF. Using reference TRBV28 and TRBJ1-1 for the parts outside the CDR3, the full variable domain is DVKVTQSSRYLVKRTGEKVFLECVQDMDHENMFWYRQDPGLGLRLIYFSYDVKMKEKGDIPEGYSVSREKKERFSLILESASTNQTSMYLCASSLFRLRGSNTEAFFGQGTRLTVV.